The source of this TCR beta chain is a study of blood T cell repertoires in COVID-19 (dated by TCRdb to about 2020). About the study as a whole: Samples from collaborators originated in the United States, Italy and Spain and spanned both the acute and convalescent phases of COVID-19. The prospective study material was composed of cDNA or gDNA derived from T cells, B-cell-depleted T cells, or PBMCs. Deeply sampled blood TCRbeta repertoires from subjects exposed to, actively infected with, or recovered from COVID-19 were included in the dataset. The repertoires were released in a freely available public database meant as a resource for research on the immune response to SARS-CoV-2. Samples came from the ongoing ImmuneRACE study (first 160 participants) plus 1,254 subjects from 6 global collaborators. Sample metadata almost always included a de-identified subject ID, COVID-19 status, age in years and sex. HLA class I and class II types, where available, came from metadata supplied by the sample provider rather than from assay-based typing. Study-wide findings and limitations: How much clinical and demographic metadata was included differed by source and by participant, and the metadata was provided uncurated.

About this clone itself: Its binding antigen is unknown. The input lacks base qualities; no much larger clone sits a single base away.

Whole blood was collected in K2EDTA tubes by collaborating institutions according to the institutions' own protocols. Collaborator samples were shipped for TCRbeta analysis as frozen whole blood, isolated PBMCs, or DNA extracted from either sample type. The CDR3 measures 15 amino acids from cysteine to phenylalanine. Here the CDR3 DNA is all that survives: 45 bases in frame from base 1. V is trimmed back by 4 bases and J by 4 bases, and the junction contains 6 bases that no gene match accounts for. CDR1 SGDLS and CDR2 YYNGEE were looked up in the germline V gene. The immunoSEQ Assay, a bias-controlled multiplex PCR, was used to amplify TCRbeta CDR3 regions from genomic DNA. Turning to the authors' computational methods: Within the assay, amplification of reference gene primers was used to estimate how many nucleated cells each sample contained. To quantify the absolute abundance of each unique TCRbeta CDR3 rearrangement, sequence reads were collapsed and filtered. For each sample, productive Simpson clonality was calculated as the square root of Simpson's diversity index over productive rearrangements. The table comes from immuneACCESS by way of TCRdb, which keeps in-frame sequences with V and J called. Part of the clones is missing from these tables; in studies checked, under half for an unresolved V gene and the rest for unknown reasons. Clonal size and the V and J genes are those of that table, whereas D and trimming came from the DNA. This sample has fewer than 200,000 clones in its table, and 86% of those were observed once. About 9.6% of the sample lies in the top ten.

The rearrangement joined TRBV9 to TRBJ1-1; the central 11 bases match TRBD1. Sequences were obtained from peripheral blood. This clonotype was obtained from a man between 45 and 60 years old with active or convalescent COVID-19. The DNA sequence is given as TGTGCCAGCAGCTTTGGACAGGGGGCCAGCACTGAAGCTTTCTTT. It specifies CASSFGQGASTEAFF.